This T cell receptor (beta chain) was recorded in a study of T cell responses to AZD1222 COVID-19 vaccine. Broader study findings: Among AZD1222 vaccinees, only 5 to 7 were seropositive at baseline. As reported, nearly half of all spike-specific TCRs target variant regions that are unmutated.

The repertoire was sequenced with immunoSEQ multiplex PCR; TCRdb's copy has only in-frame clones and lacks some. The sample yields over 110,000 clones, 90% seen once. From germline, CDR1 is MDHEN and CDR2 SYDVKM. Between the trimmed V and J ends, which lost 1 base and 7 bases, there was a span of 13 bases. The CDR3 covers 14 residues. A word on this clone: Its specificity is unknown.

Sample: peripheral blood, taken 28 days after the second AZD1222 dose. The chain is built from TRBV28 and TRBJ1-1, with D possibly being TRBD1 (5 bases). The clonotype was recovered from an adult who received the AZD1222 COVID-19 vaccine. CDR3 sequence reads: CASSLSLGEREAFF. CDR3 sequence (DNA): TGTGCCAGCAGTTTATCCCTAGGGGAGCGTGAAGCTTTCTTT.